This T cell receptor (beta chain) was captured in a study of OX40 agonist ivuxolimab in advanced cancers. Looking at the study overall: Six ivuxolimab dose levels, 0.01 to 10 mg/kg, were given intravenously every 2 weeks.

The CDR3 length is 16 residues. The germline V gene encodes CDR1 SGHRS and CDR2 YFSETQ. Trimming shortened V by 3 bases and J by 2 bases, and 16 bases separated the two germline ends. Study conclusions and caveats: CD8+ T cells showed, on average, more clonal expansion than CD4+ cells.

The table came from immunoSEQ multiplex PCR; TCRdb's copy has only in-frame clones and leaves some out. This sample has about 95,000 clones; roughly nine tenths occur once, and the top ten carry approximately 2.5%. Comments on this clone: Antigen specificity is unknown.

Sequences were derived from CD4+ or CD8+ T cells sorted from blood, sampled in a trial of the OX40 agonist ivuxolimab. This TCR was recovered from an adult with an advanced solid tumor such as melanoma, head and neck, liver or kidney cancer. V gene TRBV5-1 combines with J gene TRBJ2-3; D possibly uses TRBD1 or TRBD2 (5 bases each). The CDR3 DNA reads as TGCGCCAGCAGCTGGGACGGCAGCGCCACCACAGATACGCAGTATTTT. This translates into CASSWDGSATTDTQYF.